This record concerns one TCR beta chain sequence. This entry is derived from a study of cytotoxic CD8 clonotypes in ibrutinib-treated CLL. Using immunoSEQ multiplex PCR, the repertoire was profiled, and TCRdb retains in-frame clones only, with some absent. Seen here are approximately 80,000 clones, about 86% observed once, and the top ten hold less than 6.5%. J gave up 4 bases and V 4 bases, and 9 bases lay outside the gene matches. CDR3 size: 15 residues. Germline V gene data show CDR1 as SGHDT and CDR2 as YYEEEE. Sequences were derived from PBMCs, sampled before ibrutinib treatment. This clonotype was obtained from a human donor with chronic lymphocytic leukemia. This chain joins TRBV5-6 and TRBJ2-5, with 8 bases fitting TRBD2. CDR3 sequence reads: CASSPLTSGRETQYF. The CDR3 region has the DNA TGTGCCAGCAGCCCGCTAACTAGCGGAAGAGAGACCCAGTACTTC.